This TCR beta chain derives from a study of synovial regulatory T cells in juvenile arthritis. The study's findings and limits: Synovial Teff and blood CPL repertoires partially overlapped with iaTreg TCR repertoires, which were largely patient-private.

Comment on this clone: Antigen: not known.

Germline CDR1 is ENHRY and CDR2 is SYGVKD. The CDR3 sequence is 14 residues long. The coding DNA is unavailable. Data came from immunoSEQ multiplex PCR; TCRdb stores just in-frame clones and leaves some out. The sample table includes over 9,000 clones. The TCR originated in a donor between 2 and 29 years old with juvenile idiopathic arthritis. The sequenced sample was Treg cells from blood. Subset: remaining (HLA-DR-negative) circulating blood Treg cells. The chain is built from TRBV10-3 and TRBJ1-1; TCRdb reports TRBD1, a call that lacks DNA to check it against. The chain's CDR3 is CAISESTGNTEAFF.